The source of this T cell receptor (beta chain) is a study of shared clonotypes between healthy human individuals. Notes on the study in general: Clonotype sharing across a few donors was observed for about 4.8% of naive CD4 clonotypes. Generally, estimated richness proved larger in naive subsets than it did in memory subsets.

Healthy HIV-negative adults with no recent acute infections or vaccinations were recruited as donors. Over several immunoSEQ plates, each subset's genomic DNA was distributed in even portions. Libraries were prepared by immunoSEQ multiplex PCR; TCRdb keeps only in-frame clonotypes and omits some of them. The table lists 740,000 or so clones, 55% to 85% of them singletons. A word on this clone: What it recognizes is unknown.

V was pared by 8 bases and J by 0 bases, with 13 bases between. There are 14 residues in the CDR3. Germline V lookup: CDR1 MNHEY, CDR2 SMNVEV (reference sequence). The origin of this receptor is a woman in her twenties or thirties in good health. Sequenced: memory CD4+ T cells sorted from blood. As for subset: CD45RA-negative fraction. The chain combines TRBV27 with TRBJ1-2, with D unclear. The DNA of the CDR3 is TGTGCCAGCGGAACTGAAAGAGCTAACTATGGCTACACCTTC. It is translated as CASGTERANYGYTF.